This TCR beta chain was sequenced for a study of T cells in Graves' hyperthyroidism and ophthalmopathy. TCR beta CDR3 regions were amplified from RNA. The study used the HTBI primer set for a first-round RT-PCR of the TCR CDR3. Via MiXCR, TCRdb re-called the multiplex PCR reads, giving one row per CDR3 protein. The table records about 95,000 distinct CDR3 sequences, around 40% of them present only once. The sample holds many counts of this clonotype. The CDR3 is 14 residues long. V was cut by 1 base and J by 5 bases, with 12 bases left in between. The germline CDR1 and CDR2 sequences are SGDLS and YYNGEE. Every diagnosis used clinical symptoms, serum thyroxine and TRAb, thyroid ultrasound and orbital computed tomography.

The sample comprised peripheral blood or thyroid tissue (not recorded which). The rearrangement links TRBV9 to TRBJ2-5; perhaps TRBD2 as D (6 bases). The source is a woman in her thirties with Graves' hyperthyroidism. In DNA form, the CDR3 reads TGTGCCAGCAGCGTAATCGTGAGCGGGGAGACCCAGTACTTC. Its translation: CASSVIVSGETQYF.